The rows below give T cell receptor beta chains drawn from one sample of a study of T cell repertoires in MIS-A myocarditis. The assay was immunoSEQ multiplex PCR, and TCRdb's table has in-frame clones only and misses some. The data show approximately 7,200 clones, approximately 72% seen once. The material sequenced was right inferior lung lobe tissue obtained at autopsy. All receptors come from a man younger than 35 with fulminant myocarditis from multisystem inflammatory syndrome in adults (MIS-A) after COVID-19. The CDR3 runs from the conserved cysteine through the conserved F or W. D genes are given only for firm matches. Clone size appears in some rows only: once, few, many, or a class for an expanded clone.

j_gene	d_gene	abundance	v_gene	len	CDR3aa	CDR3nt
TRBJ1-1	NA	NA	TRBV6-5	14	CASTQSDSYTEAFF	TGTGCCAGCACTCAATCGGACAGCTACACTGAAGCTTTCTTT
TRBJ2-1	NA	NA	TRBV12-3/TRBV12-4	13	CASSQGEPTEQFF	TGTGCCAGCAGTCAAGGCGAACCTACCGAGCAGTTCTTC
TRBJ2-7	NA	few	TRBV11-2	13	CASSLNRFYEQYF	TGTGCCAGCAGCTTAAACAGGTTCTACGAGCAGTACTTC
TRBJ2-3	NA	NA	TRBV4-3	13	CASSQETVDTQYF	TGCGCCAGCAGCCAAGAAACGGTGGATACGCAGTATTTT
TRBJ1-1	TRBD1	NA	TRBV15	15	CATSRLQGGNTEAFF	TGTGCCACCAGCAGACTACAGGGGGGAAACACTGAAGCTTTCTTT
TRBJ1-2	NA	NA	TRBV19	12	CASSGRDYGYTF	TGTGCCAGTAGCGGAAGAGACTATGGCTACACCTTC
TRBJ1-6	NA	NA	TRBV30	14	CAWSSRGGDSPLHF	TGTGCCTGGAGTTCCAGGGGTGGCGATTCACCCCTCCACTTT
TRBJ2-1	TRBD2	NA	TRBV9	15	CASSTSGSEFDEQFF	TGTGCCAGCAGCACTAGCGGGAGTGAGTTCGATGAGCAGTTCTTC
TRBJ1-1	NA	NA	TRBV19	15	CASSKQTVGGTEAFF	TGTGCCAGTAGTAAGCAGACAGTCGGGGGCACTGAAGCTTTCTTT
TRBJ2-1	NA	NA	TRBV5-1	13	CASSSQVSNEQFF	TGCGCCAGCAGCTCACAGGTTTCCAATGAGCAGTTCTTC
TRBJ1-6	NA	once	TRBV9	12	CASSTRDGSLHF	TGTGCCAGCAGTACTCGGGACGGAAGCCTCCACTTT
TRBJ2-3	NA	once	TRBV7-3	12	CASSSGTDTQYF	TGTGCCAGCAGTTCTGGCACAGATACGCAGTATTTT
TRBJ1-4	NA	medium-sized	TRBV11-2	18	CASSFPTRREGRGEKLFF	TGTGCCAGCAGCTTTCCTACCCGTCGGGAGGGGCGAGGTGAAAAACTGTTTTTT
TRBJ1-2	NA	NA	TRBV12-3/TRBV12-4	12	CASSLGGGGYTF	TGTGCCAGCAGTCTGGGGGGGGGTGGCTACACCTTC
TRBJ2-4	NA	few	TRBV2	11	CASRQGNIQYF	TGTGCCAGCAGGCAGGGGAACATTCAGTACTTC
TRBJ2-3	NA	NA	TRBV24-1	17	CATSDWLDGQGTDTQYF	TGTGCCACCAGTGATTGGTTGGACGGTCAGGGCACAGATACGCAGTATTTT
TRBJ2-7	TRBD1	NA	TRBV5-5	17	CASSLYPRTGGKHEQYF	TGTGCCAGCAGCTTGTACCCCAGGACAGGGGGCAAGCACGAGCAGTACTTC
TRBJ1-2	NA	NA	TRBV12-3/TRBV12-4	13	CASRTDGSYGYTF	TGTGCCAGCAGGACTGACGGGTCCTATGGCTACACCTTC
TRBJ1-2	TRBD1	NA	TRBV4-3	19	CASSQDTGQGMVSGLGYTF	TGCGCCAGCAGCCAAGATACGGGACAGGGGATGGTCTCCGGACTTGGCTACACCTTC
TRBJ1-1	NA	NA	TRBV6-5	15	CASNLGSRGNTEAFF	TGTGCCAGCAATCTTGGTAGTAGAGGGAACACTGAAGCTTTCTTT
TRBJ1-2	TRBD1	NA	TRBV25-1	16	CASSDPQGAFNYGYTF	TGTGCCAGCAGTGATCCCCAGGGGGCTTTTAACTATGGCTACACCTTC
TRBJ1-5	TRBD1	few	TRBV28	19	CASSLRNRGGVIRNQPQHF	TGTGCCAGCAGTTTAAGGAACAGGGGGGGAGTTATACGCAATCAGCCCCAGCATTTT
TRBJ2-3	TRBD1	NA	TRBV7-2	16	CASSPIWTGGHNTQYF	TGTGCCAGCAGCCCTATATGGACAGGGGGCCATAATACGCAGTATTTT
TRBJ1-1	NA	NA	TRBV12-3/TRBV12-4	13	CASSLAANTEAFF	TGTGCCAGCAGTTTGGCGGCGAACACTGAAGCTTTCTTT
TRBJ1-6	NA	NA	TRBV14	13	CASSRLVASPLHF	TGTGCCAGCAGCCGCTTAGTCGCATCACCCCTCCACTTT
TRBJ1-4	NA	NA	TRBV5-1	16	CASSLVPGWDNEKLFF	TGCGCCAGCAGCTTGGTTCCAGGGTGGGATAATGAAAAACTGTTTTTT
TRBJ1-1	NA	NA	TRBV5-6	14	CASSFAGALTEAFF	TGTGCCAGCTCCTTCGCCGGAGCCTTGACTGAAGCTTTCTTT
TRBJ1-4	NA	NA	TRBV5-1	13	CASSPSGDEKLFF	TGCGCCAGCAGCCCTTCGGGTGATGAAAAACTGTTTTTT
TRBJ1-1	NA	NA	TRBV24-1	11	CATSDNTEAFF	TGTGCCACCAGTGACAACACTGAAGCTTTCTTT
TRBJ2-3	TRBD2	NA	TRBV27	16	CASTTIAGLGADTQYF	TGTGCCAGCACCACGATAGCCGGACTAGGGGCAGATACGCAGTATTTT
TRBJ1-2	TRBD1	NA	TRBV29-1	14	CSVKRTDRVASYTF	TGCAGCGTTAAACGAACCGACAGGGTTGCGAGCTACACCTTC
TRBJ2-7	NA	NA	TRBV13	14	CASSLSSTSGEQYF	TGTGCCAGCAGTCTCTCCTCGACCTCGGGCGAGCAGTACTTC
TRBJ2-1	TRBD2	NA	TRBV5-6	16	CASSLTGLAGFYEQFF	TGTGCCAGCAGCCTTACTGGACTAGCGGGATTTTATGAGCAGTTCTTC
TRBJ2-3	TRBD1	NA	TRBV15	16	CATSRGQGASTDTQYF	TGTGCCACCAGCAGAGGGCAGGGGGCTAGCACAGATACGCAGTATTTT
TRBJ2-3	NA	NA	TRBV7-9	14	CASSSPASTDTQYF	TGTGCCAGCAGCTCCCCAGCTAGCACAGATACGCAGTATTTT
TRBJ2-6	NA	NA	TRBV5-5	14	CASEPDSGANVLTF	TGTGCCAGCGAACCAGACTCTGGGGCCAACGTCCTGACTTTC
TRBJ2-1	NA	NA	TRBV7-6	15	CASSLAGAFGHEQFF	TGTGCCAGCAGCTTAGCGGGGGCGTTTGGGCATGAGCAGTTCTTC
TRBJ1-2	TRBD1	NA	TRBV6-6	15	CASTFLRDSHYGYTF	TGTGCCAGCACCTTTCTCCGGGACAGCCACTATGGCTACACCTTC
TRBJ1-1	NA	NA	TRBV2	10	CASGGGEAFF	TGTGCCAGCGGGGGTGGTGAAGCTTTCTTT
TRBJ1-1	NA	NA	TRBV6-1	12	CASSEDSPEAFF	TGTGCCAGCAGTGAGGACAGTCCTGAAGCTTTCTTT